The entry that follows covers one T cell receptor beta chain sequence. The record originates from a study of blood T cell repertoires in COVID-19. Across the whole study: Researchers got acute and convalescent COVID-19 samples from the United States, Italy and Spain. PBMCs, B-cell-depleted T cells, or T cells were the source of the cDNA or gDNA that made up the material.

As processed by the authors: Using reference gene primer amplification, nucleated cell counts were estimated. The protocol was immunoSEQ multiplex PCR, while the TCRdb copy is restricted to in-frame clones and leaves out a portion. That table gives V, J and clone size, and the DNA gave D and trimming. The table records about 200,000 clones, about nine tenths of them present only once. The origin of this receptor is a man aged 55 to 70 who had recovered from COVID-19. Sequenced sample: peripheral blood.

CDR3 sequence reads: CASSIGPGGTGELFF. The CDR3 nucleotides read TGTGCCAGTAGTATAGGGCCAGGGGGAACCGGGGAGCTGTTTTTT. The rearrangement uses TRBV19 and TRBJ2-2, with TRBD1 matching over 7 bases. The CDR3 runs 15 residues. Germline CDR1 and CDR2: LNHDA and SQIVND (reference sequence). After removal of 1 base from V and 5 bases from J, the junction contained 4 bases not matched to a gene.